Shown below are 20 T cell receptor beta chains from a single sample sequenced in a study of TIL therapy for anti-PD-1-resistant metastatic lung cancer. This sample's time point: pre-treatment sample, taken before nivolumab and TIL therapy. The tumor samples were excised metastases, mostly pleural nodules or supraclavicular lymph nodes. This was the immunoSEQ v3 assay. Method: immunoSEQ multiplex PCR; TCRdb's copy keeps in-frame clones and lacks some. The table lists about 100,000 clones, around three fifths of them singletons. The starting material was tumor tissue, obtained at baseline. The source of these receptors is a person aged 25 to 85 with non-small cell lung cancer.

The chain links TRBV18 to TRBJ2-5; TRBD1 matches at 7 bases. The trim removed 3 bases at V and 2 bases at J, leaving 3 bases unmatched. The CDR3 is made up of 14 amino acids. Germline lookup yields CDR1 KGHSH and CDR2 LQKENI. The CDR3 loop reads CASSPTGRQETQYF. In DNA form, the CDR3 reads TGTGCCAGCTCACCGACAGGGAGACAAGAGACCCAGTACTTC.

This clone was found a few times. The chain has TRBV5-1 and TRBJ1-5; tentative D call: TRBD1 (6 bases). Per germline, CDR1 SGHRS and CDR2 YFSETQ. This CDR3 is 15 amino acids long. V was shortened by 4 bases and J by 5 bases, with 16 bases between the two germline ends. CDR3 amino acids: CASSPGTGIDQPQHF. The CDR3 DNA follows: TGCGCCAGCAGCCCGGGCACAGGGATCGATCAGCCCCAGCATTTT.

This clone was counted a few times. The chain is built from TRBV9 and TRBJ2-3, with a tentative D call TRBD2 (7 bases). In germline, CDR1 is SGDLS, CDR2 YYNGEE. The CDR3 consists of 17 residues. V was clipped by 3 bases and J by 1 base, with 18 bases between them. CDR3 amino acids: CASSEGGGVSGTDTQYF. For the CDR3, the DNA is TGTGCCAGCAGCGAGGGAGGGGGAGTTAGTGGCACAGATACGCAGTATTTT.

This sequence joins TRBV7-2 and TRBJ2-1, with TRBD2 matching over 9 bases. This CDR3 region has 16 residues. The ends lost 1 base at V and 10 bases at J; junction bases unmatched: 11. Germline CDR1 reads SGHTA; CDR2 reads FQGNSA. DNA for the CDR3: TGTGCCAGCAGCTTAGTTGCGGGAGGGACTACTAGGGAGCAGTTCTTC. Its protein product is CASSLVAGGTTREQFF. The complete variable domain, with remaining parts taken from reference TRBV7-2 and TRBJ2-1, reads GAGVSQSPSNKVTEKGKDVELRCDPISGHTALYWYRQSLGQGLEFLIYFQGNSAPDKSGLPSDRFSAERTGGSVSTLTIQRTQQEDSAVYLCASSLVAGGTTREQFFGPGTRLTVL.

This clone was seen at least ten times. The chain carries TRBV18 and TRBJ2-5; D remains unclear. The CDR3 has 14 residues. V was shortened by 4 bases and J by 5 bases, with 14 bases between the two germline ends. Germline CDR1 and CDR2: KGHSH and LQKENI. In nucleotides, the CDR3 is TGTGCCAGCTCACAAGGTCGAAATACGGAGACCCAGTACTTC. Translation gives CASSQGRNTETQYF.

The chain is built from TRBV11-2 and TRBJ1-2; a possible D gene is TRBD1 (6 bases). The germline V gene has CDR1 SGHAT and CDR2 FQNNGV. CDR3 length equals 15 residues. Trimming pared 1 base from V and 7 bases from J, leaving 16 bases between. This CDR3 reads CASSLGGGALSGYTF. The CDR3 DNA reads as TGTGCCAGCAGCTTAGGAGGGGGGGCGTTGAGTGGCTACACCTTC.

J is TRBJ2-3 and V is TRBV6-5; TRBD2 matches at 15 bases. V was pared by 4 bases and J by 8 bases, with 7 bases of the junction left unmatched. The CDR3 length is 16 residues. The germline CDR1 and CDR2 sequences are MNHEY and SVGAGI. In DNA form, the CDR3 reads TGTGCCAGCAGTTTCGGACTAGCGGGGGGGCCGGCTACGCAGTATTTT. It yields the protein CASSFGLAGGPATQYF.

This clone was seen a handful of times. The chain carries TRBV4-1 and TRBJ1-2, with TRBD1 as a possible D gene (6 bases). The CDR3 is 14 amino acids. V lost 0 bases and J lost 6, with 11 bases in between. Germline assignment: CDR1 MGHRA and CDR2 YSYEKL. The CDR3 coding sequence is TGCGCCAGCAGCCAAGATAGCCAGGGGAATGGCTACACCTTC. It specifies CASSQDSQGNGYTF.

The gene calls are TRBV10-2 and TRBJ2-2, with D unclear. V shed 8 bases and J shed 0 bases, with 10 bases lying between them. The CDR3 has 14 amino acids. From germline, CDR1 is WSHSY and CDR2 SAAADI. CDR3 protein: CASSTTTNTGELFF. DNA for the CDR3: TGCGCCAGCTCGACCACTACGAACACCGGGGAGCTGTTTTTT.

This clone was counted only a few times. This chain joins TRBV5-1 and TRBJ1-2, with D possibly TRBD1 on 6 matching bases. V lost 6 bases and J 6 bases, leaving 21 bases between the germline ends. CDR1 is SGHRS and CDR2 is YFSETQ in the germline V gene. The CDR3 spans 15 residues. DNA of the CDR3: TGCGCCAGCAACCTAGGAGGGGGAACCGAAAATGGCTACACCTTC. Its translation: CASNLGGGTENGYTF.

This chain joins TRBV7-9 and TRBJ2-3; 11 nucleotides agree with TRBD1. The germline V gene encodes CDR1 SEHNR and CDR2 FQNEAQ (reference sequence). The CDR3 contains 16 residues. V was clipped by 2 bases and J by 6 bases; unmatched bases: 7. This CDR3 reads CASSLTGTGGADTQYF. The CDR3 region has the DNA TGTGCCAGCAGCTTAACAGGGACAGGGGGGGCGGATACGCAGTATTTT.

This chain uses TRBV10-3 with TRBJ2-7, with D possibly being TRBD1 or TRBD2 (5 bases each). In germline, CDR1 is ENHRY, CDR2 SYGVKD. The CDR3 runs 11 residues. Trimming took 6 bases from V and 4 from J, leaving 7 bases between them. In DNA, the CDR3 is TGTGCCATCAGCGGGGCATACGAGCAGTACTTC. This gives the protein CAISGAYEQYF.

V is TRBV6-2 or TRBV6-3 and J is TRBJ2-7; no reliable D call. Germline lookup yields CDR1 MNHEY and CDR2 SVGEGT. There are 12 residues in the CDR3. Trimming cost V 0 bases and J 8 bases, with 8 bases left between them. CDR3 DNA: TGTGCCAGCAGTTACTCGACTCGGCAGCAGTACTTC. This gives the protein CASSYSTRQQYF.

J is TRBJ2-5 and V is TRBV5-4, with TRBD2 matching over 9 bases. Germline-derived CDR1 and CDR2 are SGHNT and YYREEE (reference sequence). This CDR3 has 16 amino acids. V dropped 0 bases and J dropped 2; count of bases not matched to a gene: 5. CDR3: CASSLASGAYQETQYF. CDR3 sequence (DNA): TGTGCCAGCAGCTTGGCTAGCGGGGCCTATCAAGAGACCCAGTACTTC.

Only one count was recorded for this clone. The V gene is TRBV5-1, the J gene TRBJ2-7, with D tentatively TRBD1 (6 bases). The germline V and J ends were trimmed by 0 bases and 2 bases, with 15 bases remaining between them. The CDR3 length is 16 residues. The germline CDR1 and CDR2 sequences are SGHRS and YFSETQ. This chain's CDR3 is CASSLGTGKPTYEQYF. The CDR3 DNA sequence: TGCGCCAGCAGCTTGGGTACAGGGAAACCTACCTACGAGCAGTACTTC.

The gene calls are TRBV12-3 or TRBV12-4 and TRBJ1-6; no clear D. The CDR3 runs 12 residues. The ends were cut back, 7 bases at V and 4 bases at J, with 5 bases in the middle. CDR3 residues: CASNNYNSPLHF. The CDR3 nucleotides read TGTGCCAGCAACAATTATAATTCACCCCTCCACTTT.

The rearrangement uses TRBV12-3 or TRBV12-4 and TRBJ1-5; the D is unclear. Trimming removed 8 bases from V and 1 base from J, with 6 bases in between. This CDR3 spans 12 amino acids. CDR3 protein: CASRWSNQPQHF. In DNA form, the CDR3 reads TGTGCCAGCCGGTGGAGCAATCAGCCCCAGCATTTT.

The chain joins TRBV19 to TRBJ2-1, with D possibly TRBD2 on 7 matching bases. Trimming pared 8 bases from V and 10 bases from J, leaving 18 bases between. CDR1 and CDR2 from the germline V gene are LNHDA and SQIVND (reference sequence). The CDR3 spans 13 residues. The DNA of the CDR3 is TGTGCCAGTCAATCCTTAGGGGGGGTCGAGCAGTTCTTC. This gives the protein CASQSLGGVEQFF.

This chain links TRBV2 with TRBJ1-6; TRBD1 might be the D (5 bases). The V gene lost 8 bases and the J gene lost 0 bases, with 11 bases spanning the gap. This CDR3 has 15 amino acids. Germline-derived CDR1 and CDR2 are SNHLY and FYNNEI. CDR3 nucleotides: TGTGCCAGCGGCAGGGAGAGCTCCTATAATTCACCCCTCCACTTT. Translated, it gives CASGRESSYNSPLHF.

The chain couples TRBV5-8 to TRBJ2-4; D is perhaps TRBD2 (6 bases). Trimming pared 4 bases from V and 3 bases from J, leaving 14 bases between. Per germline, CDR1 SGHTS and CDR2 YDEGEE. The CDR3 length is 15 residues. The CDR3 DNA is TGTGCCAGCAGCCCCGAATGGGGGGTCAAAAACATTCAGTACTTC. Its translation: CASSPEWGVKNIQYF.